A single sample gave rise to the 13 T cell receptor beta chains below, sequenced in a study of pediatric ulcerative colitis. Generated by immunoSEQ multiplex PCR, the TCRdb table keeps only in-frame clones and is missing some. The table includes about 9,500 clones, 80% to 90% detected once. Sequencing was done on a sample of blood. The source of these receptors is a girl aged 5-17 years with moderate ulcerative colitis.

This clone was picked up one time. The rearrangement links TRBV27 to TRBJ1-5; weak D call: TRBD1 (5 bases). The CDR3 contains 12 residues. The germline gives CDR1 MNHEY, CDR2 SMNVEV (reference sequence). V lost 3 bases and J 7 bases, leaving 7 bases between the germline ends. CDR3: CASSFWGQPQHF. In DNA form, the CDR3 reads TGTGCCAGCAGTTTCTGGGGGCAGCCCCAGCATTTT.

The rearrangement joins TRBV5-5 to TRBJ2-3, with 8 bases fitting TRBD2. The CDR3 is 17 amino acids. Germline V lookup: CDR1 SGHKS, CDR2 YYEKEE (reference sequence). With V trimmed by 2 bases and J by 5 bases, 13 bases remained unmatched. The CDR3 region is CASSLVGEAGGRDTQYF. The DNA of the CDR3 is TGTGCCAGCAGCTTAGTAGGGGAGGCGGGAGGTCGAGATACGCAGTATTTT.

This clone has just a few counts. The chain joins TRBV30 to TRBJ1-2, with 10 bases aligning to TRBD1. The germline V gene encodes CDR1 GTSNPN and CDR2 SVGIG (reference sequence). CDR3 length: 15 amino acids. The trim removed 4 bases at V and 8 bases at J, leaving 13 bases unmatched. The CDR3 nucleotides read TGTGCCTGGATCCCGGCGCGGGGACAGGGGAACGGCTACACCTTC. Translation gives CAWIPARGQGNGYTF.

The chain has TRBV6-6 and TRBJ2-7; D is perhaps TRBD1 (6 bases). V lost 5 bases to trimming and J lost 2 bases, with 13 bases between them. CDR3 size: 14 residues. Germline V gene lookup returns CDR1 MNHNY and CDR2 SVGAGI (reference sequence). The DNA of the CDR3 is TGTGCCAGCAGTAACCGGGACACTACCTACGAGCAGTACTTC. Encoded protein: CASSNRDTTYEQYF.

V usage is TRBV7-8 and J usage is TRBJ1-2; TRBD1 aligns across 7 bases. CDR1 is SGHVS and CDR2 is FQNEAQ in the germline V gene. With V trimmed by 5 bases and J by 0 bases, 6 bases remained unmatched. This CDR3 has 15 amino acids. The CDR3 bases are TGTGCCAGCAGCCACGGGGACAGTTCTAACTATGGCTACACCTTC. Translating it yields CASSHGDSSNYGYTF.

DNA for the CDR3: TGTGCCAGCAGTTACGTCAGGGGCTATGGCTACACCTTC. This gives the protein CASSYVRGYGYTF. The chain carries TRBV6-5 and TRBJ1-2; possibly TRBD1 for D (6 bases). V lost 2 bases and J lost 4, with 8 bases in between. The germline CDR1 and CDR2 sequences are MNHEY and SVGAGI. This CDR3 spans 13 amino acids.

The V and J genes are TRBV7-9 and TRBJ1-2; D gene unclear. The V and J ends lost 4 bases and 4 bases respectively, with 10 bases between them. Germline values: CDR1 SEHNR, CDR2 FQNEAQ (reference sequence). The CDR3 length is 13 residues. CDR3 nucleotides: TGTGCCAGCAGCTCCCAGCCGAGCTATGGCTACACCTTC. It yields the protein CASSSQPSYGYTF.

This chain connects TRBV5-6 to TRBJ2-2; D remains unclear. This CDR3 region has 12 residues. The V gene lost 0 bases and the J gene lost 6 bases, with 3 bases spanning the gap. Germline assignment: CDR1 SGHDT and CDR2 YYEEEE. This chain's CDR3 is CASSLAAGELFF. The CDR3 DNA follows: TGTGCCAGCAGCTTGGCGGCCGGGGAGCTGTTTTTT.

This clone was picked up one time. The rearrangement links TRBV6-6 to TRBJ1-5; unclear D gene. The length of the CDR3 is 14 residues. V gave up 3 bases and J gave up 6 bases, with 12 bases separating them. Germline V gene data show CDR1 as MNHNY and CDR2 as SVGAGI (reference sequence). The CDR3 coding sequence is TGTGCCAGCAGTTATAGAGAGGGAGCTCAGCCCCAGCATTTT. Protein sequence: CASSYREGAQPQHF.

This clone appeared once. This sequence joins TRBV19 and TRBJ1-2; D perhaps matches TRBD1 (6 bases). Looked up from germline, CDR1 is LNHDA and CDR2 is SQIVND (reference sequence). CDR3 length: 14 residues. Deletions cut 7 bases from V and 4 bases from J, with 16 bases between. In DNA form, the CDR3 reads TGTGCCAGTACTCCTTTGGACAGAGGCTATGGCTACACCTTC. It specifies CASTPLDRGYGYTF.

This sequence joins TRBV5-4 and TRBJ1-2; possibly TRBD1 for D (5 bases). The CDR3 has 12 residues. The germline V and J ends were trimmed by 3 bases and 8 bases, with 11 bases remaining between them. Per the germline V gene, CDR1 is SGHNT and CDR2 is YYREEE (reference sequence). CDR3 in DNA: TGTGCCAGCAGCTCCGGGACGGTCGGCTACACCTTC. It codes for CASSSGTVGYTF.

This CDR3 is CASSTSLGGAGGYTF. In nucleotides, the CDR3 is TGTGCCAGTAGTACCTCTCTGGGAGGCGCCGGAGGCTACACCTTC. The chain carries TRBV19 and TRBJ1-2, with D unclear. Trimming stripped 4 bases from V and 8 bases from J, with 20 bases between. Per germline, CDR1 LNHDA and CDR2 SQIVND (reference sequence). This CDR3 is built from 15 residues.

The V gene is TRBV9, the J gene TRBJ1-2; D is unresolved. Germline CDR1 and CDR2: SGDLS and YYNGEE. The CDR3 covers 16 residues. Trimming took off 0 bases at V and 1 base at J, with 13 bases between the two ends. The CDR3 here is CASSVGLGSSNYGYTF. DNA for the CDR3: TGTGCCAGCAGCGTAGGACTAGGGAGTAGTAACTATGGCTACACCTTC.